This T cell receptor (beta chain) was obtained from a study of T-cell memory formation after mild COVID-19. Across the whole study: Largely, the TCR clusters proved donor specific.

This clonotype came up a few times. 5'RACE primed from the constant segment yielded TCR alpha and TCR beta cDNA libraries bearing sample barcodes and UMIs. TCRdb passed the 5' RACE reads through MiXCR, listing each CDR3 protein once. Of fewer than 250,000 distinct CDR3 sequences detected, around 27% appear once; the ten largest clones hold approximately 10%. This CDR3 comprises 15 residues. CDR1 and CDR2 (germline): SGHRS, YFSETQ. V was shortened by 3 bases and J by 3 bases, with 15 bases between the two germline ends. V and J are TRBV5-1 and TRBJ1-1; weak D call: TRBD1 (5 bases). This TCR came from an adult woman who had mild COVID-19 (a few samples of this study predate the infection). Cell type and time point are not known. Sample: PBMCs or a T cell subset sorted from them (not recorded which). Here the CDR3 reads CASSYGDLEDTEAFF. CDR3 in DNA: TGCGCCAGCAGCTATGGGGACTTGGAGGACACTGAAGCTTTCTTT.